This T cell receptor beta chain emerged from a study of cytomegalovirus exposure and HLA in healthy donors. Deletions cut 6 bases from V and 0 bases from J, with 8 bases between. Germline V gene data show CDR1 as MNHEY and CDR2 as SMNVEV (reference sequence). The CDR3 extends over 13 amino acids. The PCR made use of 60 Vbeta and 13 Jbeta primers. TCRdb's table, derived via immunoSEQ multiplex PCR, lists solely in-frame clones and lacks some. The table shows 45,000 to 75,000 clones, with 70% occurring only once. The chain couples TRBV27 to TRBJ1-1; D may be TRBD1 (6 bases). The clonotype was recovered from a woman aged 55-70 years in good health and CMV-seropositive. Source material: PBMCs. Here the CDR3 reads CASSGQMNTEAFF. In DNA, the CDR3 is TGTGCCAGCAGCGGACAGATGAACACTGAAGCTTTCTTT.